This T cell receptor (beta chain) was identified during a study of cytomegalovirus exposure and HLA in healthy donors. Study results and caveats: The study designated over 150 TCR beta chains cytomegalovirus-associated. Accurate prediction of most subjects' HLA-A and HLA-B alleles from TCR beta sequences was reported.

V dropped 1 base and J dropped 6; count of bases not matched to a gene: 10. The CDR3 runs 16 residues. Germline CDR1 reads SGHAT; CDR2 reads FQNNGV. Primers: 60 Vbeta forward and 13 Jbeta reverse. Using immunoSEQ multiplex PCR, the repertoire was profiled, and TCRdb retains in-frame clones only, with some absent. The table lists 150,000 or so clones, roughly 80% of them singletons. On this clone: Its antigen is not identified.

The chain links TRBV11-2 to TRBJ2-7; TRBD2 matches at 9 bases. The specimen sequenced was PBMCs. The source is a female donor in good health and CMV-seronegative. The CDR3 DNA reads TGTGCCAGCAGCTTAGTCATGGCGGGAGGGTTAGGCGAGCAGTACTTC. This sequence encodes CASSLVMAGGLGEQYF. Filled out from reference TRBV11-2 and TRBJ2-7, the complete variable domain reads EAGVAQSPRYKIIEKRQSVAFWCNPISGHATLYWYQQILGQGPKLLIQFQNNGVVDDSQLPKDRFSAERLKGVDSTLKIQPAKLEDSAVYLCASSLVMAGGLGEQYFGPGTRLTVT.